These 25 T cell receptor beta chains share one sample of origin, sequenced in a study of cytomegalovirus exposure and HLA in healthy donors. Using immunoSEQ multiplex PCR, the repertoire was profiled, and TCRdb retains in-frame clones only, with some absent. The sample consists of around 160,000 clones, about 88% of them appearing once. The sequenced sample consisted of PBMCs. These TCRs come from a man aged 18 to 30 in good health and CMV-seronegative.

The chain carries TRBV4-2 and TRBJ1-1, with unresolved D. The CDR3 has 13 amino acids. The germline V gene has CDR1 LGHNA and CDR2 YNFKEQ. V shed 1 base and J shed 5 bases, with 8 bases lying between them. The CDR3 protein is CASSQGSDTEAFF. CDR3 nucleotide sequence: TGTGCCAGCAGCCAAGGATCAGATACTGAAGCTTTCTTT.

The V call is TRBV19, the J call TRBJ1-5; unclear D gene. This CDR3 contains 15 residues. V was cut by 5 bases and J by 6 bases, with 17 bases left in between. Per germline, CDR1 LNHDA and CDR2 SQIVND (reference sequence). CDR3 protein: CASSPMTRSVQPQHF. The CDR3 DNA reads TGTGCCAGTAGTCCCATGACACGTTCGGTTCAGCCCCAGCATTTT.

CDR3 DNA: TGTGCCACCAGCAGAGTACCCCGTAGCGGATACAATGAGCAGTTCTTC. Translated: CATSRVPRSGYNEQFF. The V gene is TRBV15, the J gene TRBJ2-1, with D maybe TRBD2 (6 bases). CDR1 is LNHNV and CDR2 is YYDKDF in the germline V gene (reference sequence). The CDR3 is made up of 16 amino acids. The V and J ends lost 1 base and 4 bases respectively, with 14 bases between them. Complete variable domain (other parts from reference TRBV15 and TRBJ2-1): DAMVIQNPRYQVTQFGKPVTLSCSQTLNHNVMYWYQQKSSQAPKLLFHYYDKDFNNEADTPDNFQSRRPNTSFCFLDIRSPGLGDTAMYLCATSRVPRSGYNEQFFGPGTRLTVL.

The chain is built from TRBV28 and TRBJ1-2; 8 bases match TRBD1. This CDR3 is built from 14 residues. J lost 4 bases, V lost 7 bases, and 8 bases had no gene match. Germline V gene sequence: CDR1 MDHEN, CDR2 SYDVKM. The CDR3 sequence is CASTVPDRVYGYTF. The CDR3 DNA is TGTGCCAGCACAGTACCGGACAGGGTCTATGGCTACACCTTC.

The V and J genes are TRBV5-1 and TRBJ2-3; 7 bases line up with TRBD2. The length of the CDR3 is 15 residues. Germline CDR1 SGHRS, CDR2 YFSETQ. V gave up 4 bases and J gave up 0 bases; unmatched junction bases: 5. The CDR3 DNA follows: TGCGCCAGCAGCACCCCTAGCGGAAGCACAGATACGCAGTATTTT. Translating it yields CASSTPSGSTDTQYF.

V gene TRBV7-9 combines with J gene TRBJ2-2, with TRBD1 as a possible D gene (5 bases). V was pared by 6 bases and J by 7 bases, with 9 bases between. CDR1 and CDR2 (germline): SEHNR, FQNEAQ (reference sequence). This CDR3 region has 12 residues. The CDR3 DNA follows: TGTGCCAGCAGTAGGACAATCGGGGAGCTGTTTTTT. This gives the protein CASSRTIGELFF.

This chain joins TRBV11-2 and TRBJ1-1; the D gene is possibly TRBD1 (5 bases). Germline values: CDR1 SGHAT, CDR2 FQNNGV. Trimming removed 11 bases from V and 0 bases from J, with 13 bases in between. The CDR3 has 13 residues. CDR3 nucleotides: TGTGCCGGGAGGACAACTATGAACACTGAAGCTTTCTTT. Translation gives CAGRTTMNTEAFF.

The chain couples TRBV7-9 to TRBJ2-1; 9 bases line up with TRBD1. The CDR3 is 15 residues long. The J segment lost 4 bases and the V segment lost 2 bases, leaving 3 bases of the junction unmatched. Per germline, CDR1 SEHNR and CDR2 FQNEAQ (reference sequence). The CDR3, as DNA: TGTGCCAGCAGCTTATGGGACAGGGAGTACAATGAGCAGTTCTTC. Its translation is CASSLWDREYNEQFF.

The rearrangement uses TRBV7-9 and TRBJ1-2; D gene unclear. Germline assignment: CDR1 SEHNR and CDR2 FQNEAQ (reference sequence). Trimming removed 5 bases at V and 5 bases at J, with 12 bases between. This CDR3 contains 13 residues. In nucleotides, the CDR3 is TGTGCCAGCAGCCGCGCGATTCGGTATGGCTACACCTTC. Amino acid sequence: CASSRAIRYGYTF.

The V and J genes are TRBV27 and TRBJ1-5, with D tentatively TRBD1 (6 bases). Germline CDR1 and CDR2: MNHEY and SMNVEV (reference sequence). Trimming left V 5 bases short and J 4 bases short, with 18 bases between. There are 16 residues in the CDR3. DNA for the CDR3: TGTGCCAGCAGTCCCGACTCTCAGGGGCTAAATCAGCCCCAGCATTTT. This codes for CASSPDSQGLNQPQHF.

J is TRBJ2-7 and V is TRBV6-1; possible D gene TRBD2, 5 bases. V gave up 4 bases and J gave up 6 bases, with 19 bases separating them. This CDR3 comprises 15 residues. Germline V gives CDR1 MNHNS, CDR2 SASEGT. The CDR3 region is CASSGRSPEDSEQYF. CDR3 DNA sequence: TGTGCCAGCAGTGGGAGGTCCCCAGAGGATAGCGAGCAGTACTTC.

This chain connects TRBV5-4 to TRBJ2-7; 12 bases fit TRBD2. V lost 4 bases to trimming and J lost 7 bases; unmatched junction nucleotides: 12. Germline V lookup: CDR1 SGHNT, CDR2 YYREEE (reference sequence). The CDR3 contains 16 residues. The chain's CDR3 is CASSTRTSGTPREQYF. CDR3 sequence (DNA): TGTGCCAGCAGCACCAGGACTAGCGGGACCCCTAGGGAGCAGTACTTC.

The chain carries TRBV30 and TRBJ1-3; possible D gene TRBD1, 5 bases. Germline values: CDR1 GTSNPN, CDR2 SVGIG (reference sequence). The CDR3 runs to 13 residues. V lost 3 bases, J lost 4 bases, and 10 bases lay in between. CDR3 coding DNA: TGTGCCTGGAGCCTCGGGGGGGGAAACACCATATATTTT. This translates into CAWSLGGGNTIYF. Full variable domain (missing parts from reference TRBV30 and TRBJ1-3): SQTIHQWPATLVQPVGSPLSLECTVEGTSNPNLYWYRQAAGRGLQLLFYSVGIGQISSEVPQNLSASRPQDRQFILSSKKLLLSDSGFYLCAWSLGGGNTIYFGEGSWLTVV.

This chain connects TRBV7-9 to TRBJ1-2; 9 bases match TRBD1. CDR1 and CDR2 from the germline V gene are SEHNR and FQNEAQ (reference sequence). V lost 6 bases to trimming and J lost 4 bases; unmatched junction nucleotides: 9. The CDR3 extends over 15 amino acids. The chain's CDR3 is CASRANRGLGYGYTF. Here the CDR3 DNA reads TGTGCCAGCAGAGCAAACAGGGGGCTTGGCTATGGCTACACCTTC.

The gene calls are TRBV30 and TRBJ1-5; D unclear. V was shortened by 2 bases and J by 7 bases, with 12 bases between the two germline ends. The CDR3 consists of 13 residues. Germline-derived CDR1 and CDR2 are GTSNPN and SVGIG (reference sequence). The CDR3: CAWSMTRGQPQHF. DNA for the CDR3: TGTGCCTGGAGTATGACCAGAGGACAGCCCCAGCATTTT.

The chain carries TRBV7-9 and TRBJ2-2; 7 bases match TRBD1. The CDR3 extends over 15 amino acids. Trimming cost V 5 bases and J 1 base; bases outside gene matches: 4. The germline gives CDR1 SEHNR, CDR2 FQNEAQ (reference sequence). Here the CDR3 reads CASSRQGGNTGELFF. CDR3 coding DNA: TGTGCCAGCAGCCGACAGGGTGGGAACACCGGGGAGCTGTTTTTT.

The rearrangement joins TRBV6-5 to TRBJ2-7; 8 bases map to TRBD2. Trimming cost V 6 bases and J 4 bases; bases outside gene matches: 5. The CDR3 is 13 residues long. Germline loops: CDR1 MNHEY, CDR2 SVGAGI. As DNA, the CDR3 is TGTGCCAGCAGCCATAGCGGGAAATACGAGCAGTACTTC. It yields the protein CASSHSGKYEQYF.

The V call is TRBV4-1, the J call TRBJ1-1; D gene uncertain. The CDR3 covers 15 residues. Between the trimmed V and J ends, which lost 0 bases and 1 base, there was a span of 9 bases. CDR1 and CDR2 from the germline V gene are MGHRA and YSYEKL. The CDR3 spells CASSQDLPGNTEAFF. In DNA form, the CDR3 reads TGCGCCAGCAGCCAAGATCTTCCAGGGAACACTGAAGCTTTCTTT.

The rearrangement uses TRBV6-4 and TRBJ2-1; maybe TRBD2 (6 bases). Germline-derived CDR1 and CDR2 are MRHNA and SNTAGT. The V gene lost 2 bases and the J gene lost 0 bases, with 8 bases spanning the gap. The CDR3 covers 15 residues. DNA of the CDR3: TGTGCCAGCAGTGACCTAGCGAGCTCCTACAATGAGCAGTTCTTC. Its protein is CASSDLASSYNEQFF.

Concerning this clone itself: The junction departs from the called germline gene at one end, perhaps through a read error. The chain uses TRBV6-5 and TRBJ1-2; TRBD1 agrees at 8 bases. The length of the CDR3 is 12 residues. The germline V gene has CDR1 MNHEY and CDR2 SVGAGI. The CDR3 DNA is TGTGCCATCAGTGAGACCTGGACAGGGTACACCTTC. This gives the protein CAISETWTGYTF.

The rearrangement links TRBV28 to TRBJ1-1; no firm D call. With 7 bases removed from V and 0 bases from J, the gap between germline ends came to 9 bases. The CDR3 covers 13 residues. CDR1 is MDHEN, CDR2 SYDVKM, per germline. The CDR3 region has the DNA TGTGCCAGCACCGGCGGCATGAACACTGAAGCTTTCTTT. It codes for CASTGGMNTEAFF.

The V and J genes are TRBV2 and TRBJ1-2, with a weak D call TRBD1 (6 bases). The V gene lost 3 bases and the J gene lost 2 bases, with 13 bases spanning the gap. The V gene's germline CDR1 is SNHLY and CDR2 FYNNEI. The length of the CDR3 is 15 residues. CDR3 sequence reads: CASSEATGINYGYTF. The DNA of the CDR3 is TGTGCCAGCAGTGAGGCAACAGGGATCAACTATGGCTACACCTTC. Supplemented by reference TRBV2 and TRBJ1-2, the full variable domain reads EPEVTQTPSHQVTQMGQEVILRCVPISNHLYFYWYRQILGQKVEFLVSFYNNEISEKSEIFDDQFSVERPDGSNFTLKIRSTKLEDSAMYFCASSEATGINYGYTFGSGTRLTVV.

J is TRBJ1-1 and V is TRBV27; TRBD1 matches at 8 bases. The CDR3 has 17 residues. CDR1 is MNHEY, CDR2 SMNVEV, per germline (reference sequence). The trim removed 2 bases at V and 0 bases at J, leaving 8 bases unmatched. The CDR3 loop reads CASSLGLQGVLNTEAFF. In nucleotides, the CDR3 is TGTGCCAGCAGTTTAGGCCTACAGGGGGTCTTGAACACTGAAGCTTTCTTT.

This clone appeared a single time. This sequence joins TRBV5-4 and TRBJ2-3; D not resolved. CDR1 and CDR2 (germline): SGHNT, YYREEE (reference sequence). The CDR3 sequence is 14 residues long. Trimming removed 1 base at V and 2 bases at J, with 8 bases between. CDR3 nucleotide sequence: TGTGCCAGCAGCTTGCGTCTTTACACAGATACGCAGTATTTT. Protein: CASSLRLYTDTQYF.

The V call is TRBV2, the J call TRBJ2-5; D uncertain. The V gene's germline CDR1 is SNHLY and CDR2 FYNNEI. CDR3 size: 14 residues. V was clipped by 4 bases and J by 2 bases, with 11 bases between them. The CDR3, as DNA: TGTGCCAGCAGTGGTCAGGATTCGCAAGAGACCCAGTACTTC. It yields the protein CASSGQDSQETQYF.